The 16 T cell receptor beta chains reported below all come from one sample, sequenced in a study of Ad26.COV2.S vaccination and SARS-CoV-2 variants. The protocol was immunoSEQ multiplex PCR, while the TCRdb copy is restricted to in-frame clones and leaves out a portion. The sample carries about 680,000 clones, approximately 88% recorded once. Treatment described: about 20 received Ad26.COV2.S at low or high dose, single or two shots; 5 received placebo; per-sample allocation not given. Sampling was performed 63 days after the first vaccine or placebo injection. The sample here was peripheral blood, taken in a trial of Ad26.COV2.S vaccine versus placebo. The receptors derive from a person aged 18 to 59 who received the Ad26.COV2.S COVID-19 vaccine or a placebo.

The V call is TRBV30, the J call TRBJ2-5; a possible D gene is TRBD2 (7 bases). V was cut by 4 bases and J by 9 bases, with 27 bases left in between. The CDR3 sequence is 16 residues long. CDR1 is GTSNPN, CDR2 SVGIG, per germline (reference sequence). The DNA of the CDR3 is TGTGCCTGGACACCCCTCCGGACCAGGGGCCGGGGGGCCCAGTACTTC. It codes for CAWTPLRTRGRGAQYF.

The chain recombines TRBV6-5 with TRBJ1-5; weak D call: TRBD1 (6 bases). The V end lost 6 bases, the J end lost 4 bases, and 13 bases lay between the germline ends. This CDR3 comprises 14 residues. CDR1 is MNHEY and CDR2 is SVGAGI in the germline V gene. CDR3 region: CASRGGQGNQPQHF. CDR3 DNA sequence: TGTGCCAGCAGGGGGGGGCAGGGGAATCAGCCCCAGCATTTT.

The V gene is TRBV5-6, the J gene TRBJ1-6; TRBD1 agrees at 8 bases. This CDR3 is 13 amino acids long. The ends lost 5 bases at V and 10 bases at J; junction bases unmatched: 5. Germline V lookup: CDR1 SGHDT, CDR2 YYEEEE. Here the CDR3 DNA reads TGTGCCAGCAGGCCCACAGGGGGATCACCCCTCCACTTT. This encodes CASRPTGGSPLHF.

The chain is built from TRBV2 and TRBJ1-5; TRBD1 aligns across 7 bases. V shed 6 bases, J shed 0 bases, and the junction held 5 bases outside the gene matches. The CDR3 is made up of 15 amino acids. Germline CDR1 reads SNHLY; CDR2 reads FYNNEI. CDR3 loop: CASRPGQYSNQPQHF. The CDR3 DNA reads TGTGCCAGCAGACCGGGACAGTATAGCAATCAGCCCCAGCATTTT.

This chain uses TRBV24-1 with TRBJ1-4; tentative D call: TRBD1 (5 bases). The germline V gene has CDR1 KGHDR and CDR2 SFDVKD. Trimming took off 3 bases at V and 7 bases at J, with 11 bases between the two ends. The CDR3 extends over 14 amino acids. CDR3 bases: TGTGCCACCAGTGATCCCAGGGAGGGTGAAAAACTGTTTTTT. Amino acid sequence: CATSDPREGEKLFF.

This chain links TRBV19 with TRBJ2-2, with D tentatively TRBD2 (6 bases). CDR3 length equals 15 residues. V was shortened by 7 bases and J by 2 bases, with 14 bases between the two germline ends. Looked up from germline, CDR1 is LNHDA and CDR2 is SQIVND (reference sequence). Here the CDR3 DNA reads TGTGCCAGTATAGGGACTGGAGGCAACACCGGGGAGCTGTTTTTT. This translates into CASIGTGGNTGELFF.

The chain employs TRBV10-1 and TRBJ2-1, with a tentative D call TRBD2 (5 bases). Germline V CDR1 and CDR2: WNHNN, SYGVQD (reference sequence). Trimming left V 2 bases short and J 5 bases short, with 7 bases between. The CDR3 has 13 residues. CDR3 in DNA: TGCGCCAGCAGTGAGGAGGGCGACAATGAGCAGTTCTTC. Translation: CASSEEGDNEQFF.

This clone was seen a few times. J is TRBJ1-2 and V is TRBV19; D uncertain. CDR3 length: 13 residues. Germline V gene data show CDR1 as LNHDA and CDR2 as SQIVND (reference sequence). V was clipped by 7 bases and J by 10 bases, with 19 bases between them. The CDR3 here is CASTADPGLLYTF. CDR3 DNA: TGTGCCAGTACCGCGGACCCCGGTCTGCTCTACACCTTC.

The CDR3 reads CASSVRSVGTDTQYF. The CDR3 DNA reads as TGTGCCAGCAGCGTACGAAGCGTTGGAACAGATACGCAGTATTTT. The chain employs TRBV9 and TRBJ2-3, with D hard to call. The germline V gene has CDR1 SGDLS and CDR2 YYNGEE. V lost 1 base, J lost 3 bases, and 12 bases lay in between. The CDR3 is 15 amino acids.

This clone was detected once. The chain couples TRBV15 to TRBJ1-1; D perhaps matches TRBD1 (5 bases). V was trimmed by 4 bases and J by 0 bases, leaving 9 bases between them. The CDR3 loop spans 14 amino acids. Germline V lookup: CDR1 LNHNV, CDR2 YYDKDF (reference sequence). The CDR3 nucleotides are TGTGCCACCAGCACCGGGACGGTGAACACTGAAGCTTTCTTT. This codes for CATSTGTVNTEAFF.

This clone was seen a handful of times. The chain combines TRBV2 with TRBJ1-5, with unresolved D. Trimming took 6 bases from V and 6 from J, leaving 9 bases between them. The CDR3 runs to 12 residues. Germline lookup yields CDR1 SNHLY and CDR2 FYNNEI. CDR3 DNA sequence: TGTGCCAGCAGAATGGACGGTCAGCCCCAGCATTTT. Protein: CASRMDGQPQHF.

The chain carries TRBV6-2 or TRBV6-3 and TRBJ1-5, with D unresolved. Between the trimmed V and J ends, which lost 2 bases and 1 base, there was a span of 9 bases. Germline CDR1 is MNHEY and CDR2 is SVGEGT. The CDR3 loop spans 15 amino acids. CDR3 in amino acids: CASSYGGSSNQPQHF. The CDR3 nucleotides read TGTGCCAGCAGTTACGGAGGCAGCAGCAATCAGCCCCAGCATTTT.

The chain is built from TRBV19 and TRBJ1-1, with unresolved D. Germline loops: CDR1 LNHDA, CDR2 SQIVND (reference sequence). The CDR3 runs to 14 residues. V gave up 6 bases and J gave up 1 base, with 12 bases separating them. The CDR3 spells CASSPRPGNTEAFF. CDR3 nucleotides: TGTGCCAGTAGCCCACGGCCTGGGAACACTGAAGCTTTCTTT.

Regarding this clone: This sample also contains other DNA sequences that code for the same CDR3. This rearrangement joins TRBV9 to TRBJ1-1, with D possibly matching TRBD1 (5 bases). The germline V gene has CDR1 SGDLS and CDR2 YYNGEE. The CDR3 is 13 residues long. The V end was cut by 4 bases, the J end by 1 base, with 8 bases between. Here the CDR3 reads CASSTQGNTEAFF. CDR3 DNA sequence: TGTGCCAGCAGCACCCAGGGGAACACTGAAGCTTTCTTT.

This chain uses TRBV6-4 with TRBJ1-2; D call uncertain. CDR1 is MRHNA and CDR2 is SNTAGT in the germline V gene. Trimming removed 2 bases from V and 6 bases from J, with 4 bases in between. The CDR3 covers 11 residues. CDR3 loop: CASSDRDGYTF. CDR3 coding DNA: TGTGCCAGCAGTGACCGGGATGGCTACACCTTC.

The rearrangement uses TRBV6-1 and TRBJ2-7; 7 positions match TRBD2. The CDR3 totals 13 residues. Unmatched junction bases numbered 6, after V lost 3 bases and J lost 7 bases. Germline CDR1 and CDR2: MNHNS and SASEGT. In DNA form, the CDR3 reads TGTGCCAGCAGTGAGGCGGGGGTTGGGGAGCAGTACTTC. Its protein is CASSEAGVGEQYF.